This T cell receptor (beta chain) was captured by sequencing in a study of cytomegalovirus exposure and HLA in healthy donors. As for this clone: What it binds is unknown.

Study-level points and caveats: First-cohort TCR clusters tended to co-occur in the roughly 130 validation repertoires, a later analysis found.

CDR1 and CDR2 from the germline V gene are MNHEY and SVGAGI. V trimming: 2 bases; J trimming: 4 bases; junction bases outside the gene matches: 5. The CDR3 covers 15 residues. Sequencing was performed with immunoSEQ multiplex PCR; in TCRdb, only in-frame clones are kept and a portion is missing. The sample consists of 100,000 to 150,000 clones, approximately 86% of them appearing once. The source material was PBMCs. The gene calls are TRBV6-5 and TRBJ1-1; 9 nucleotides line up with TRBD1. This TCR was sampled from a man aged 18-30 years in good health and CMV-seropositive. The CDR3 sequence is CASSYPGQGITEAFF. CDR3 DNA: TGTGCCAGCAGTTACCCAGGACAGGGGATCACTGAAGCTTTCTTT.